This TCR beta chain was profiled in a study of vaccination and CD4 T cells after COVID-19. A word on this clonotype: Its target is not known.

Treatment meaning: approximately 10-day PBMC culture with coronavirus spike peptide pools or control peptides (ViraFEST assay). TCRs were sequenced by ViraFEST after antigen-specific T cells had been expanded with peptide pools. Cultures used some 2 million PBMCs per well, approximately 9.8 IU/ml IL-2 and about 10 ug/ml peptides. Looked up from germline, CDR1 is SNHLY and CDR2 is FYNNEI. The length of the CDR3 is 15 residues. Trimming removed 6 bases from V and 0 bases from J; junction bases left unmatched: 4. The Oncomine TCR Beta short-read assay was applied to DNA of cultured CD4+ T cells. TCRdb processed the PCR reads anew with MiXCR; each CDR3 protein has one entry. The sample consists of some 21,000 distinct CDR3 sequences, roughly two fifths of them appearing once.

The sequence was obtained from a human donor who had recovered from COVID-19. This specimen was CD4+ T cells from blood, cultured in vitro, taken before SARS-CoV-2 vaccination. V and J are TRBV2 and TRBJ2-3, with 9 bases identical to TRBD1. This chain's CDR3 is CASSVQGASTDTQYF. The DNA of the CDR3 is TGTGCCAGCAGCGTACAGGGGGCTAGCACAGATACGCAGTATTTT. Drawing the rest from reference TRBV2 and TRBJ2-3, the complete variable domain is EPEVTQTPSHQVTQMGQEVILRCVPISNHLYFYWYRQILGQKVEFLVSFYNNEISEKSEIFDDQFSVERPDGSNFTLKIRSTKLEDSAMYFCASSVQGASTDTQYFGPGTRLTVL.